This entry concerns a single TCR beta chain. Its target is not known. The CDR3 is made up of 15 amino acids. Germline V gene lookup returns CDR1 MNHNS and CDR2 SASEGT. V dropped 6 bases and J dropped 0; count of bases not matched to a gene: 7. These data come from a study of cytomegalovirus exposure and HLA in healthy donors. Study as a whole: A prior study identified just under 120 million unique TCR beta sequences from 200 million or so T cells.

A multiplex PCR was run with 60 Vbeta primers and 13 Jbeta primers. Here immunoSEQ multiplex PCR was the method, and the copy in TCRdb shows in-frame clones only, minus some. The data contain about 130,000 clones, 70% to 80% of them singletons. Broader study findings: One later analysis reportedly identified an Asian-associated ancestry cluster that showed fewer N-insertions than the roughly 640-donor mean. Later analysis revealed greater clonal expansion in HLA-associated TCR beta chains than in equally common others.

The V and J genes are TRBV6-1 and TRBJ1-1; 7 positions agree with TRBD1. The receptor was derived from a woman aged 45 to 65 in good health and CMV-seronegative. Source material: PBMCs. The DNA for the CDR3 is TGTGCCAGCAGACCGACAGGGTACATGAACACTGAAGCTTTCTTT. Its protein product is CASRPTGYMNTEAFF.